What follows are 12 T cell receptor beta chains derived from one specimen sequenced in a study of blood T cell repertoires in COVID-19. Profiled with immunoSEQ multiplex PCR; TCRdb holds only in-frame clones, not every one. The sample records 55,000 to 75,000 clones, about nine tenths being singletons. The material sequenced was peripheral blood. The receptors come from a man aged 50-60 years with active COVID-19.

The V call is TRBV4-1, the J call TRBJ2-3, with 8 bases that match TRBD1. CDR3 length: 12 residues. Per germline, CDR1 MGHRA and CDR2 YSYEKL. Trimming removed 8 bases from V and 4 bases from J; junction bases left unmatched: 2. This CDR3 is CASAQGADTQYF. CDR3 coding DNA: TGCGCCAGCGCACAGGGGGCAGATACGCAGTATTTT.

CDR3 sequence: CASSLKKGLANYNEQFF. DNA of the CDR3: TGTGCCAGCTCACTAAAAAAGGGACTAGCGAACTACAATGAGCAGTTCTTC. The chain has TRBV18 and TRBJ2-1; 10 nucleotides match TRBD2. CDR3 length: 17 residues. The germline CDR1 and CDR2 sequences are KGHSH and LQKENI. V dropped 4 bases and J dropped 3; count of bases not matched to a gene: 9.

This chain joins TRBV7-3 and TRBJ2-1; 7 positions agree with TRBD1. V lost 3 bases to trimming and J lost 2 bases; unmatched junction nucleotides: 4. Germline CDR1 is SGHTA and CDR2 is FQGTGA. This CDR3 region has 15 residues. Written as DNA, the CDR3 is TGTGCCAGCAGCTTGACAGGGTTGACCTACAATGAGCAGTTCTTC. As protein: CASSLTGLTYNEQFF.

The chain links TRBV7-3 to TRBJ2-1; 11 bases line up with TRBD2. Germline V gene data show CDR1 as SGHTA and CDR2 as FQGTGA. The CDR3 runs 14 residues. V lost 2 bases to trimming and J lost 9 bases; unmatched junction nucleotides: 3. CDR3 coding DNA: TGTGCCAGCAGCTTAGGGCTAGCGGGAGGTGAGCAGTTCTTC. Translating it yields CASSLGLAGGEQFF.

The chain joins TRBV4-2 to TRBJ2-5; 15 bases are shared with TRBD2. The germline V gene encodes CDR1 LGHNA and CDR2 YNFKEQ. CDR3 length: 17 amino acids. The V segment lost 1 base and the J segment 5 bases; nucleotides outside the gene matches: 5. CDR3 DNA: TGTGCCAGCAGCCAAGGGACTAGCGGGGGGGCCGAGGAGACCCAGTACTTC. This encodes CASSQGTSGGAEETQYF.

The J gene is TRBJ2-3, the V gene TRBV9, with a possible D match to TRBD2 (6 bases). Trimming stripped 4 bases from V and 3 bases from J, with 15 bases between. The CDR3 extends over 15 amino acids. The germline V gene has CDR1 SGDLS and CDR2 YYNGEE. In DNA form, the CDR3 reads TGTGCCAGCAGCCATGAGCTTGGGACTACAGATACGCAGTATTTT. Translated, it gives CASSHELGTTDTQYF.

Here the CDR3 reads CATSDRSGTSGRSDTQYF. DNA for the CDR3: TGTGCCACCAGTGATCGCAGCGGGACTAGCGGGAGGTCAGATACGCAGTATTTT. V is TRBV24-1 and J is TRBJ2-3, with 15 bases that match TRBD2. Germline V gives CDR1 KGHDR, CDR2 SFDVKD. This CDR3 spans 18 amino acids. J gave up 4 bases and V 3 bases, and 7 bases lay outside the gene matches.

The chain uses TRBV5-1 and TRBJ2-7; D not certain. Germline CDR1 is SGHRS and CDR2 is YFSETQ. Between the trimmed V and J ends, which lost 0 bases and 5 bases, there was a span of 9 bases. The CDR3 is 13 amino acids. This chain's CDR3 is CASSLGPEHEQYF. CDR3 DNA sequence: TGCGCCAGCAGCTTGGGGCCCGAACACGAGCAGTACTTC.

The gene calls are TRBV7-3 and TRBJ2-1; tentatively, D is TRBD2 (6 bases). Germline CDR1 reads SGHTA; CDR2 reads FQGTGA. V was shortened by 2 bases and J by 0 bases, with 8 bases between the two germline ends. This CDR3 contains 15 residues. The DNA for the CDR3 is TGTGCCAGCAGCTTAGCGGGGAGCTCCTACAATGAGCAGTTCTTC. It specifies CASSLAGSSYNEQFF.

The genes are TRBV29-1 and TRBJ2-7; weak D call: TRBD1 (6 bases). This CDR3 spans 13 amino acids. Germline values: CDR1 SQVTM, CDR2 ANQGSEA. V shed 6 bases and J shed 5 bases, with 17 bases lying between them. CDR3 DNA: TGCAGCGTCCTGGCCGGGACACCCAACGAGCAGTACTTC. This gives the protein CSVLAGTPNEQYF.

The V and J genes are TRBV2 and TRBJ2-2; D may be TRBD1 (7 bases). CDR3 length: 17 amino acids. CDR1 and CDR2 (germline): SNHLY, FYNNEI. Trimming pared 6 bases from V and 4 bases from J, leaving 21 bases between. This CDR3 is CASSPHWRGPRTGELFF. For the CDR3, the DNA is TGTGCCAGCAGCCCCCACTGGAGGGGGCCTCGCACCGGGGAGCTGTTTTTT.

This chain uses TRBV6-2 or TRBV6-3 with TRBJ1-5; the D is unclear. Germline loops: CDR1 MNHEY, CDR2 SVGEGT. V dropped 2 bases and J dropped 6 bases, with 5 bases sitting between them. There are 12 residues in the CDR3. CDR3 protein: CASSYGGQPQHF. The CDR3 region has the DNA TGTGCCAGCAGTTACGGCGGTCAGCCCCAGCATTTT.